This record concerns one T cell receptor (beta chain) sequence. The sample comes from a study of blood T cell repertoires in COVID-19. Study details: COVID-19 samples collected from the United States, Italy and Spain covered acute and convalescent phases. In each case, the material was cDNA or gDNA derived from T cells, B-cell-depleted T cells, or PBMCs.

In the original workflow: Estimates of nucleated cell counts were drawn from the amplification of reference gene primers. Sequencing was performed with immunoSEQ multiplex PCR; in TCRdb, only in-frame clones are kept and a portion is missing. That table supplies the V and J calls and clone size; D and trimming were determined from the DNA. The sample includes around 260,000 clones, roughly 86% of them seen just once. Trimming stripped 7 bases from V and 0 bases from J, with 7 bases between. Germline V gene data show CDR1 as ENHRY and CDR2 as SYGVKD. CDR3 length: 13 residues. Sequenced input: peripheral blood. The TCR comes from a woman aged 45-65 years with acute or convalescent COVID-19. The rearrangement joins TRBV10-3 to TRBJ1-3; D unclear. In DNA, the CDR3 is TGTGCCATCAAGGCGGTCTCTGGAAACACCATATATTTT. Protein: CAIKAVSGNTIYF.